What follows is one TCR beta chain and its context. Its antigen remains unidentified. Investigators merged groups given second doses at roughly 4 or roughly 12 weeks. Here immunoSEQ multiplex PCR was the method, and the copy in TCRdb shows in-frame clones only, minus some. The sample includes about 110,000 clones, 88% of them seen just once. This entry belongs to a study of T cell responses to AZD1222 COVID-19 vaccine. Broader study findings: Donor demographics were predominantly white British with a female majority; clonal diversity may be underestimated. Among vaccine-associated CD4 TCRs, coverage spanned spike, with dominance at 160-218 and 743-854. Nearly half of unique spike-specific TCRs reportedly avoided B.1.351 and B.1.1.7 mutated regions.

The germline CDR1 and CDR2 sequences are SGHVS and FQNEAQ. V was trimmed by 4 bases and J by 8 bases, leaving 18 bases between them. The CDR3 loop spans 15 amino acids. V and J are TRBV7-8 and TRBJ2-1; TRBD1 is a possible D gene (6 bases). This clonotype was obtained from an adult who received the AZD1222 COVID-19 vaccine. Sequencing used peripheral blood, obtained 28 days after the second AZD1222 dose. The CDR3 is CASSYLLDRPDEQFF. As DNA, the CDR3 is TGTGCCAGCAGCTACCTGCTCGACAGGCCGGATGAGCAGTTCTTC.